The clone carrying this TCR beta chain was counted at least ten times. Its cognate antigen is unknown. The CDR3 contains 14 residues. The germline CDR1 and CDR2 sequences are SEHNR and FQNEAQ (reference sequence). V dropped 10 bases and J dropped 5; count of bases not matched to a gene: 9. After constant-region reverse-primer amplification, full-length variable regions underwent semi-nested PCR with Nested Universal Primer A. TCRdb re-called the 5' RACE reads with MiXCR, one entry per CDR3 protein. The data contain about 61,000 distinct CDR3 sequences, around 30% of them singletons. Study findings and constraints: Greatest tumor Treg TCR overlap was with tumor naive CD4+ cells. Tumor memory CD4+ T cell TCR gene usage was found to cluster with blood and lymph node memory CD4+ cells and with lymph node naive CD4+ cells.

The sequencing sample was made of tumor-infiltrating naive CD4+ T cells sorted from the breast tumor. Documented subset: naive CD4+ T cells, CD4+CD45RA+CD25-. This sequence was found in a female donor with breast cancer. The chain is built from TRBV7-9 and TRBJ2-3, with TRBD2 matching over 10 bases. The CDR3 DNA reads as TGTGCCATCCAGCGGGAGGGCCTGGGAGATACGCAGTATTTT. It yields the protein CAIQREGLGDTQYF.